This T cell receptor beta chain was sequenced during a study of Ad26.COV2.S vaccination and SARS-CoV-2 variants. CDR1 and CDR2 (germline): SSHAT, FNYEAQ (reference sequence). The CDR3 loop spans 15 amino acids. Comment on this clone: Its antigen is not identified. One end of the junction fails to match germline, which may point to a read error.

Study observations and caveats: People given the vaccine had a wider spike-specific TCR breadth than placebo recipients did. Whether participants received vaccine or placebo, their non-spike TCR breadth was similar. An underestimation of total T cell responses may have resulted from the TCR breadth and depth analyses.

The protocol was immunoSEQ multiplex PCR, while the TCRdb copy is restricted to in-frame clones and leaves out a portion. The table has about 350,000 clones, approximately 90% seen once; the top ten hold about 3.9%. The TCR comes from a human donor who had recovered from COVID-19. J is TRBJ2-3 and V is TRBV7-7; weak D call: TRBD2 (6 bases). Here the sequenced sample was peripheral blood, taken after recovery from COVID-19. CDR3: CASSRGSGSTDTQYF. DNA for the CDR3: TGTGCTAGCAGCCGGGGTAGCGGCAGCACAGATACGCAGTATTTT.